The present TCR beta chain was sequenced within a study of CD8 T cells in ankylosing spondylitis. Construction of TCR beta libraries was performed using quantitative 5'-RACE with molecular barcodes. A single record per CDR3 protein comes from TCRdb applying MiXCR to the 5' RACE reads. This table holds some 37,000 distinct CDR3 sequences, about 15% found once. Study-wide results and limits: Reportedly, disease-linked clones are significantly enriched in ankylosing spondylitis patients' matched synovial fluid. Past studies reported some motif variants in reactive arthritis synovial fluid and blood. Typical of ankylosing spondylitis blood, it appeared, was a TCR beta motif of about eight highly homologous variants.

CDR3 length: 15 amino acids. The V end lost 6 bases, the J end lost 5 bases, and 19 bases lay between the germline ends. Only a few counts were recorded for this clonotype. The target antigen is unknown. This rearrangement joins TRBV12-3 or TRBV12-4 to TRBJ1-1; maybe TRBD1 (6 bases). Sequencing was performed on blood. The TCR was taken from a male donor with ankylosing spondylitis or in good health (not recorded which). The CDR3 sequence is CASSPDTGIRTEAFF. The CDR3 coding sequence is TGTGCCAGCAGCCCCGATACAGGGATCCGGACTGAAGCTTTCTTT.